A selection of T cell receptor beta chains follows, all from one sample in a study of shared clonotypes between healthy human individuals. Libraries were prepared by immunoSEQ multiplex PCR; TCRdb keeps only in-frame clonotypes and omits some of them. Altogether 2 million or so clones are present, over 85% being singletons, with the ten largest covering under 0.15%. The sequenced material came from naive CD4+ T cells sorted from blood. The source of these receptors is a man aged 18 to 35 in good health. Each CDR3 is given without its conserved first and last residue. A D gene is named only where the DNA matches it firmly.

j_call cdr3_length d_call v_call cdr3_aa
TRBJ1-2 11 - TRBV10-2 ASSESGNYGYT
TRBJ1-2 11 - TRBV6-1 ASIWDGSYGYT
TRBJ2-2 14 TRBD1 TRBV6-6 ASTSGTGGKTGELF
TRBJ2-3 11 TRBD1 TRBV29-1 SVGDSPTDTQY
TRBJ2-2 13 - TRBV9 ASSVLTGNTGELF
TRBJ1-4 13 TRBD1 TRBV7-2 ASSEQGATNEKLF
TRBJ1-4 12 TRBD1 TRBV7-9 ASSVGTANEKLF
TRBJ1-1 15 TRBD1 TRBV18 ASSFKGGTGGYTEAF
TRBJ2-5 12 - TRBV6-5 ASSSTGWRETQY
TRBJ2-1 13 - TRBV29-1 SVWERAMGVDEQF
TRBJ1-4 12 TRBD1 TRBV28 ASSFDRGNEKLF
TRBJ2-3 12 - TRBV9 ASSVGYSTDTQY
TRBJ1-4 12 - TRBV6-5 ASSYPGSNEKLF
TRBJ2-5 12 - TRBV18 ASSPDSVAETQY
TRBJ2-3 11 TRBD2 TRBV30 ALERGAPDTQY
TRBJ2-7 10 TRBD1 TRBV10-3 AISRTGIEQY
TRBJ2-5 12 - TRBV7-6 ASSLAGRVETQY
TRBJ2-6 13 - TRBV5-1 ASSLTGSGANVLT
TRBJ2-1 15 TRBD2 TRBV29-1 SVEAGAASGIPNEQF
TRBJ1-1 11 - TRBV4-1 ASSQDPAYQAF
TRBJ2-3 12 TRBD2 TRBV7-2 ASSPGLATDTQY
TRBJ2-7 11 - TRBV18 ASSPGGSGEQY
TRBJ2-7 13 - TRBV27 ASSPPGLIAYEQY
TRBJ2-5 9 - TRBV18 ASSPLETQY
TRBJ1-1 11 - TRBV18 ASSGGMNTEAF
TRBJ2-7 12 TRBD2 TRBV5-1 ASSLTSGAPEQY
TRBJ1-3 14 TRBD1 TRBV10-3 AISGRTGGSGNTIY
TRBJ2-1 12 - TRBV5-1 ASSGQWLDNEQF
TRBJ1-6 12 - TRBV11-2 ASSLAGSLSPLH
TRBJ2-3 11 TRBD2 TRBV7-7 ASSRAGVDTQY
TRBJ2-7 13 TRBD1 TRBV6-1 ASSVRTGGSYEQY
TRBJ2-7 11 - TRBV25-1 ASSVAQGSEQY
TRBJ2-3 13 TRBD2 TRBV7-8 ASSLASGGTDTQY
TRBJ1-5 12 - TRBV15 ATSRQGHGQPQH
TRBJ1-2 14 TRBD1 TRBV5-1 ASSLVPGQVAYGYT